The present T cell receptor beta chain was sequenced within a study of blood T cell repertoires in COVID-19. Turning to the study itself: The samples span acute and convalescent COVID-19 from the United States, Italy and Spain. The cDNA or gDNA used as material had been derived from T cells, B-cell-depleted T cells, or PBMCs.

Germline V CDR1 and CDR2: MNHNS, SASEGT. CDR3 length: 15 residues. Losses at the gene ends were 6 bases for V and 0 bases for J; bases not matched to a gene: 6. Study processing details: Researchers report that nucleated cell counts were estimated from reference gene primer amplification. Sequencing was performed with immunoSEQ multiplex PCR; in TCRdb, only in-frame clones are kept and a portion is missing. For V, J and clone size, that table is used; D and trimming come from the DNA. The sample shows 270,000 or so clones, 89% of them seen only once. The receptor was isolated from a woman aged 40 to 50 who had recovered from COVID-19. The chain links TRBV6-1 to TRBJ1-1, with TRBD1 identical over 8 bases. Sequenced: peripheral blood. The CDR3 sequence: CASRPRTGLNTEAFF. CDR3 coding DNA: TGTGCCAGCAGACCCAGGACAGGGTTGAACACTGAAGCTTTCTTT.